This entry describes one TCR beta chain. Antigen unknown. Likely a read error: the CDR3 ends without its conserved phenylalanine or tryptophan. No DNA is shown, since the ends of the CDR3 on it are uncertain; the CDR3 is the one TCRdb lists. This entry comes from a study of Ad26.COV2.S vaccination and SARS-CoV-2 variants. Study findings and constraints: Vaccinated individuals (as opposed to placebo recipients) had higher spike-specific TCR breadth. Vaccinees and placebo recipients showed similar non-spike TCR breadth.

Profiling relied on immunoSEQ multiplex PCR, and the TCRdb table lists in-frame clones only, not all of them. The sample lists about 320,000 clones, roughly 90% occurring once. Germline assignment: CDR1 MGHRA and CDR2 YSYEKL. The length of the CDR3 is 14 amino acids, counting both ends. Treatment of the sample: some 20 received Ad26.COV2.S at low or high dose, single or two shots; about 5 received placebo; per-sample allocation not given. Each sample was drawn 63 days after the first injection (of vaccine or placebo). This specimen was peripheral blood, taken in a trial of Ad26.COV2.S vaccine versus placebo. This chain uses TRBV4-1 with TRBJ2-7; TRBD1, the table's D call, was not compared with the DNA. This TCR derives from a person aged 18-60 years who received the Ad26.COV2.S COVID-19 vaccine or a placebo. The CDR3 is CASSQPGSRQEVLL.